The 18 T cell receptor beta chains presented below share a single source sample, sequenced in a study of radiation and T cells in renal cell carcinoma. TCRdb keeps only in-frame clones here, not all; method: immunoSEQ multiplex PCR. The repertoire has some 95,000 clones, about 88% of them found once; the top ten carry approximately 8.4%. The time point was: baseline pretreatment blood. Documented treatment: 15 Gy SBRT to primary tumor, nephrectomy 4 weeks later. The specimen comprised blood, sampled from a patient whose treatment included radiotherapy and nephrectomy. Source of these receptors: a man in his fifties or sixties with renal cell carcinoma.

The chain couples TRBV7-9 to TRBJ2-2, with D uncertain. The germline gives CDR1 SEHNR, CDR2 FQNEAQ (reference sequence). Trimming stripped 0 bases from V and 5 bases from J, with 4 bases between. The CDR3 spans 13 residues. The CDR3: CASSLAATGELFF. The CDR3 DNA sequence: TGTGCCAGCAGCTTAGCGGCTACCGGGGAGCTGTTTTTT.

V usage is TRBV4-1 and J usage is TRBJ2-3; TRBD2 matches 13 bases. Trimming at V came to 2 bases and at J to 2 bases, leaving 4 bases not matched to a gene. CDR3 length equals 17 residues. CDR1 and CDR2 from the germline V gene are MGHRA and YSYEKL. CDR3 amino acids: CASSQRGLAGDTDTQYF. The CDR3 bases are TGCGCCAGCAGCCAAAGAGGACTAGCGGGGGACACAGATACGCAGTATTTT.

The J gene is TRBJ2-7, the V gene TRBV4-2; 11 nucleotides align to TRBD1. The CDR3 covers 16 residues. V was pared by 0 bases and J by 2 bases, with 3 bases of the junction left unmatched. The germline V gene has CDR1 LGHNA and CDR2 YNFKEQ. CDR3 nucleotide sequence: TGTGCCAGCAGCCAAGAGGGGACAGGGGGGACCTACGAGCAGTACTTC. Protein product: CASSQEGTGGTYEQYF.

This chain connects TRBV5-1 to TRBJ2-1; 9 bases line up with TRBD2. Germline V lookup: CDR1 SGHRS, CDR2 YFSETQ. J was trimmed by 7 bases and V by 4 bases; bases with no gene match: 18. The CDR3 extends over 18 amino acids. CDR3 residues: CASSLPGLAGELVNEQFF. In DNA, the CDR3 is TGCGCCAGCAGCCTCCCAGGGTTAGCGGGGGAATTGGTTAATGAGCAGTTCTTC.

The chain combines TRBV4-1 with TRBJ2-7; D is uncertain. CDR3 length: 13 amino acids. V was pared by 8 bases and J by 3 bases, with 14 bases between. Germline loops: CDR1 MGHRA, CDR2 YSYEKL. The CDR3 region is CASAPAGNYEQYF. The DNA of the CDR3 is TGCGCCAGCGCCCCTGCTGGCAACTACGAGCAGTACTTC.

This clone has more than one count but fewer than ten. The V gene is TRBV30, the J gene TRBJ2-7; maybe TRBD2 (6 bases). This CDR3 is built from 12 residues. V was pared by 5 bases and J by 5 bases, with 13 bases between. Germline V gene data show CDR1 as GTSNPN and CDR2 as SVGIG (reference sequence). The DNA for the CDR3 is TGTGCCTGGGGTACTAGCACCCACGAGCAGTACTTC. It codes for CAWGTSTHEQYF. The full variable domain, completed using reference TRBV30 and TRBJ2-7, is SQTIHQWPATLVQPVGSPLSLECTVEGTSNPNLYWYRQAAGRGLQLLFYSVGIGQISSEVPQNLSASRPQDRQFILSSKKLLLSDSGFYLCAWGTSTHEQYFGPGTRLTVT.

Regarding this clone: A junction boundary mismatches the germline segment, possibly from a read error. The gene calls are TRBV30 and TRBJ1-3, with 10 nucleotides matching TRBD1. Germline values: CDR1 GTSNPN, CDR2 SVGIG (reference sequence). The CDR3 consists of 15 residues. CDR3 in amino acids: CAWSGQGARGTTIYF. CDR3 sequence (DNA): TGTGCCTGGAGTGGACAGGGGGCGCGTGGAACCACCATATATTTT. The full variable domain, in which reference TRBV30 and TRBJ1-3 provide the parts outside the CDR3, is SQTIHQWPATLVQPVGSPLSLECTVEGTSNPNLYWYRQAAGRGLQLLFYSVGIGQISSEVPQNLSASRPQDRQFILSSKKLLLSDSGFYLCAWSGQGARGTTIYFGEGSWLTVV.

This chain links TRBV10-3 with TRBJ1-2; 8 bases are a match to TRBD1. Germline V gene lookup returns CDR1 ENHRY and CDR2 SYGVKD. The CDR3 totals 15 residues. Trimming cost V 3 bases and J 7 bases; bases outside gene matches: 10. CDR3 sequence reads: CAISDGRTGYSGYTF. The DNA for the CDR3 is TGTGCCATCAGTGATGGGCGGACAGGGTATAGTGGCTACACCTTC.

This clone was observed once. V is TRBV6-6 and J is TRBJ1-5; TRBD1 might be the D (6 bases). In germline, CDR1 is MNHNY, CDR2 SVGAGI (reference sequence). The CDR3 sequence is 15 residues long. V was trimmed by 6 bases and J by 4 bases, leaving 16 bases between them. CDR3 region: CASRRPTGENQPQHF. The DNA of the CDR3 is TGTGCCAGCAGACGACCGACAGGCGAGAATCAGCCCCAGCATTTT.

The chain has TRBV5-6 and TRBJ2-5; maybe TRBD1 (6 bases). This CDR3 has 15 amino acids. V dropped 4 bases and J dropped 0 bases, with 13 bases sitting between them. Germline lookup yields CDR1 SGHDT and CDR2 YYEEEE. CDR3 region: CASSRWTEYQETQYF. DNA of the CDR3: TGTGCCAGCAGCCGATGGACAGAGTACCAAGAGACCCAGTACTTC.

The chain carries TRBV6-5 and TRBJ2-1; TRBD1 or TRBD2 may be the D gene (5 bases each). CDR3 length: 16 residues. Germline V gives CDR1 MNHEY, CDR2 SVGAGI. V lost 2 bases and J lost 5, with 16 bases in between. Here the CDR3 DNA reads TGTGCCAGCAGTTACGGGGGTGCAGGCCTGCACAATGAGCAGTTCTTC. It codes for CASSYGGAGLHNEQFF.

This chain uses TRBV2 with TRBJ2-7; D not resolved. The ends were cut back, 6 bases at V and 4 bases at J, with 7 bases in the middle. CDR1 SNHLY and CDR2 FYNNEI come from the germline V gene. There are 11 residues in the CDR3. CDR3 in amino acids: CASSPLYEQYF. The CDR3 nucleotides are TGTGCCAGCAGCCCCCTGTACGAGCAGTACTTC.

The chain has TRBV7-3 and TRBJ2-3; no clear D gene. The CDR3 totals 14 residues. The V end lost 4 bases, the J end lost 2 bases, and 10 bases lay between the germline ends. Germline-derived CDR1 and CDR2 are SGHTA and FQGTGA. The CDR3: CASSSLFSTDTQYF. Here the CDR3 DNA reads TGTGCCAGCAGCTCTCTATTTTCCACAGATACGCAGTATTTT.

The CDR3 sequence: CASPPDRDYGYTF. CDR3 coding DNA: TGTGCCAGTCCGCCGGACAGAGACTATGGCTACACCTTC. The chain couples TRBV2 to TRBJ1-2; possibly TRBD1 for D (6 bases). The CDR3 runs to 13 residues. Trimming took off 9 bases at V and 3 bases at J, with 14 bases between the two ends. Looked up from germline, CDR1 is SNHLY and CDR2 is FYNNEI.

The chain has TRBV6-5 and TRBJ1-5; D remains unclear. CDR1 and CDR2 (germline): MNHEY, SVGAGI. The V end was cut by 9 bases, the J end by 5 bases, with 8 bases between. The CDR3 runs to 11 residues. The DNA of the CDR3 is TGTGCCAGGTGGTGGCATCAGCCCCAGCATTTT. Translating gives CARWWHQPQHF.

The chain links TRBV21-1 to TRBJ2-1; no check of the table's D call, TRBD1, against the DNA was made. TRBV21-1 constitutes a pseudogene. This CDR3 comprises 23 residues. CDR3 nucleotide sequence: TGTGCCAGCAGCAAACTCGGGACACAATATTTCCCGCAAGAGGTCCACTCCTACAATGAGCAGTTCTTC. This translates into CASSKLGTQYFPQEVHSYNEQFF.

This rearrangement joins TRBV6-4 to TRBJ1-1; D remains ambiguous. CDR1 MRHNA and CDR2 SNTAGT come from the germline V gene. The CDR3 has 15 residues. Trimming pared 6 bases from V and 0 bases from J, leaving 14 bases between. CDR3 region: CASREDTRMNTEAFF. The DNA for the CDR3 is TGTGCCAGCAGAGAAGACACGAGAATGAACACTGAAGCTTTCTTT.

CDR3 sequence: CASSPRVTGELFF. The CDR3 coding sequence is TGCGCCAGCAGCCCACGGGTTACCGGGGAGCTGTTTTTT. The chain employs TRBV5-1 and TRBJ2-2; no definite D call. This CDR3 contains 13 residues. From germline, CDR1 is SGHRS and CDR2 YFSETQ. V shed 4 bases and J shed 5 bases, with 9 bases lying between them.